This TCR beta chain is from a study of T-cell memory formation after mild COVID-19. Looking at the study overall: The study found TCR clusters largely donor specific. Points from the study as a whole: Whether day 37 second-wave clones are SARS-CoV-2-specific was not confirmed. Detection of some responders pre-infection suggested pre-existing cross-reactive memory T cells participated. Contracting clones from day 15 to 85 had balanced CD4/CD8; later expanders favoured CD4+.

V lost 4 bases and J lost 2, with 11 bases in between. There are 14 residues in the CDR3. TCRdb analysed the 5' RACE reads with MiXCR anew, one entry per CDR3 protein. There are some 50,000 distinct CDR3 sequences in the sample; 25% to 30% occur only once, and around 45% lies in the top ten. This clonotype was counted only a few times. Its specificity is unknown. This TCR was sampled from a young man who had mild COVID-19 (a few samples of this study predate the infection). Cell type and time point are not known. The sequenced material came from PBMCs or a T cell subset sorted from them (not recorded which). V and J are TRBV12-3 or TRBV12-4 and TRBJ2-5; no clear D. This CDR3 is CASSSIGSQETQYF. DNA for the CDR3: TGTGCCAGCAGTTCAATCGGGTCTCAAGAGACCCAGTACTTC.